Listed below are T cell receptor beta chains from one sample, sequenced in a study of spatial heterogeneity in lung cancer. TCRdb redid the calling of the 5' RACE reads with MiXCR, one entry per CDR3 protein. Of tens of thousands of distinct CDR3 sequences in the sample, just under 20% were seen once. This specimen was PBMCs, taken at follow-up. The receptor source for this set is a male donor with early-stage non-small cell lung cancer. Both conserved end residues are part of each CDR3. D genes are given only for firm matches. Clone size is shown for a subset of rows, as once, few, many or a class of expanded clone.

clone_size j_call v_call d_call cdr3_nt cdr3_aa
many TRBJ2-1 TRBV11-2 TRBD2 TGTGCCAGCAGCTCTTATAGCGGGACTTCCAATGAGCAGTTCTTC CASSSYSGTSNEQFF
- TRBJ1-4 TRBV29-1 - TGCAGCGTAGGACACCGGTCTGAAAAACTGTTTTTT CSVGHRSEKLFF
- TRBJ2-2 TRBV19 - TGTGCCAGTACTGGTTACCGTACCGGGGAGCTGTTTTTT CASTGYRTGELFF
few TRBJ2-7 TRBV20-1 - TGCAGTGCAGGGGGGGTTCACGAGCAGTACTTC CSAGGVHEQYF
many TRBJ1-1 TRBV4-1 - TGCGCCAGCATCTCTGGTTTCGGGCGGACGAACACTGAAGCTTTCTTT CASISGFGRTNTEAFF
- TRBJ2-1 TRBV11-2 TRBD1 TGTGCCAGCAGCTTAGAGCTTCAGGGGGCAATGAATGAGCAGTTCTTC CASSLELQGAMNEQFF
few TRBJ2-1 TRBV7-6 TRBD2 TGTGCCAGCAGCCCGACTAGCGTTGGTGAGCAGTTCTTC CASSPTSVGEQFF
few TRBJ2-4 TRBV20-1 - TGCAGTGCTAGAGATTTGAGGGACGCAAACATTCAGTACTTC CSARDLRDANIQYF
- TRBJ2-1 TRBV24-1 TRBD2 TGTGCCACCAGTGAAGCGGGAGGGTCCCACAATGAGCAGTTCTTC CATSEAGGSHNEQFF
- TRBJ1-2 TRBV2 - TGTGCCAGCAGTGAAGAGAGGGGAAAAAACTATGGCTACACCTTC CASSEERGKNYGYTF
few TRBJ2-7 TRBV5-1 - TGCGCCAGCAGCGGGGGTTACGAGCAGTACTTC CASSGGYEQYF
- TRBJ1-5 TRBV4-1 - TGCGCCAGCAGCCCCAGGGGCGCTACAGACAATCAGCCCCAGCATTTT CASSPRGATDNQPQHF
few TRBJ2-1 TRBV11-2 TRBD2 TGTGCCAGCAGCTACCCTCTAGCGGGATCCGAGCAGTTCTTC CASSYPLAGSEQFF
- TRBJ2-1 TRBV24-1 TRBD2 TGTGCCACCAGTGGACTAGCGGACTACAATGAGCAGTTCTTC CATSGLADYNEQFF
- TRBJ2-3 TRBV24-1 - TGTGCCACCAGTGATGGAGCGGTCTCTAGCACAGATACGCAGTATTTT CATSDGAVSSTDTQYF
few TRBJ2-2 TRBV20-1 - TGCAGTGCTAGAGATGGGAGCGGCGGGGGCCTTACCGGGGAGCTGTTTTTT CSARDGSGGGLTGELFF
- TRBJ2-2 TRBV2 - TGTGCCAGCAAGGAAACGGTCGTTACCGGGGAGCTGTTTTTT CASKETVVTGELFF
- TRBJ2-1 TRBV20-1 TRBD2 TGCAGTGCTAGAGTAGCTAGCGGGAAGCTTGGGCAGTTCTTC CSARVASGKLGQFF
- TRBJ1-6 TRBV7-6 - TGTGCCAGCGGGCCGGGGACACAGAATTCACCCCTCCACTTT CASGPGTQNSPLHF
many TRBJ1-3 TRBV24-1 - TGTGCCACCAGTGATTTGGAGTGGGACCTCAGAAACACCATATATTTT CATSDLEWDLRNTIYF
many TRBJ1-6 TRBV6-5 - TGTGCCAGCAGTCAATCGCTTAATTCACCCCTCCACTTT CASSQSLNSPLHF
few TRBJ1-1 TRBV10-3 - TGTGCCAGCAAGCTGAGGGAAAGTGACACTGAAGCTTTCTTT CASKLRESDTEAFF
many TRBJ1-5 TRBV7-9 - TGTGCCAGCAGCTTATCTGTGGGCAATCAGCCCCAGCATTTT CASSLSVGNQPQHF
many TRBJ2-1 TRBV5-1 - TGCGCCAGCAGCTTGGGCCCCCAGTCTTATGAGCAGTTCTTC CASSLGPQSYEQFF
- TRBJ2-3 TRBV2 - TGTGCCAGCAGTGAAGAGGGTAGCATGTATTTT CASSEEGSMYF
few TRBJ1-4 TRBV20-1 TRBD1 TGCAGTGCTAGAGATCTCGCAGGGGGCTCTGAAAAACTGTTTTTT CSARDLAGGSEKLFF
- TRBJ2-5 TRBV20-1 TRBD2 TGCAGTGCTCTGTCTAGCGGGAGGTGGATCCAGACCCAGTACTTC CSALSSGRWIQTQYF
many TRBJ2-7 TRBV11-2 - TGTGCCAGCAGCTTAACGAGTGCCCCCTCCTACGAGCAGTACTTC CASSLTSAPSYEQYF
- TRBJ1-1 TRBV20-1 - TGCAGTGCTAGGGGACGGGGGGGCACTGAAGCTTTCTTT CSARGRGGTEAFF
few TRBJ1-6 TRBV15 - TGTGCCACCAGCAGAGCTGCCGATGGGGATTCACCCCTCCACTTT CATSRAADGDSPLHF
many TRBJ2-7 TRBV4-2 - TGTGCCAGCAGCCAAGATGGCGCCAGAGTGAACGACGAGCAGTACTTC CASSQDGARVNDEQYF
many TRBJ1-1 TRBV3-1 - TGTGCCAGCAGCCAGGGGCATTACACTGAAGCTTTCTTT CASSQGHYTEAFF
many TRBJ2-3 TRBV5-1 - TGCGCCAGCAGCGGCACATCCGCGACAGATACGCAGTATTTT CASSGTSATDTQYF
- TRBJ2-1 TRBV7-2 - TGTGCCAGCAGCTTAGACGGAGTTTACAATGAGCAGTTCTTC CASSLDGVYNEQFF
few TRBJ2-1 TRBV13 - TGTGCCAGCAGCTTAGAGGGAGGTTCTTTTTACAATGAGCAGTTCTTC CASSLEGGSFYNEQFF
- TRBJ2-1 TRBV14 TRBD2 TGTGCCAGCAGCCAAAACCCTTTGCGGGGGGGGTACAATGAGCAGTTCTTC CASSQNPLRGGYNEQFF
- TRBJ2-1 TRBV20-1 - TGCAGTGTCGCAGGTGATGCCTACAATGAGCAGTTCTTC CSVAGDAYNEQFF
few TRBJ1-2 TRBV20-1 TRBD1 TGCAGTGCTAGAGCGACAGGGGAAGGGTCTGGCTACACCTTC CSARATGEGSGYTF
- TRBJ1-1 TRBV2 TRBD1 TGTGCCACCACGGGGACAGGGGGCTCGGGCACTGAAGCTTTCTTT CATTGTGGSGTEAFF